This T cell receptor (beta chain) came from a study of cytomegalovirus exposure and HLA in healthy donors. Study-level findings and limits: An assumption of roughly uniform sequencing depth across donors underlay the presence/absence analyses. The study flagged about 160 TCR beta chains as cytomegalovirus-associated. Versus the approximately 700-donor mean, an Asian-associated ancestry cluster reportedly showed fewer N-insertions in a later analysis.

In germline, CDR1 is SGHRS, CDR2 YFSETQ. The length of the CDR3 is 15 residues. V dropped 0 bases and J dropped 9; count of bases not matched to a gene: 5. The PCR ran on 60 Vbeta and 13 Jbeta primers. The protocol was immunoSEQ multiplex PCR, while the TCRdb copy is restricted to in-frame clones and leaves out a portion. The repertoire consists of some 240,000 clones, with roughly 80% occurring once and the leading ten covering 3% to 4%. A remark on this clone: Antigen unknown.

The receptor was derived from a male donor in good health and CMV-seronegative. The chain combines TRBV5-1 with TRBJ2-2; 10 bases match TRBD2. The specimen was PBMCs. The CDR3 bases are TGCGCCAGCAGCTTGGCCGGGACTAGCGTACGGGAGCTGTTTTTT. This translates into CASSLAGTSVRELFF.